This T cell receptor beta chain was recovered during a study of regulatory T cells in long-lasting Graves disease. Findings of the study overall: Having only a small sample size may have limited accuracy. Clonotypes that were public and shared totalled approximately 2,800 in persistent patients versus 750 to 1,000 in new patients.

Looked up from germline, CDR1 is LGHDT and CDR2 is YNNKEL (reference sequence). This CDR3 is built from 15 residues. V lost 0 bases and J 5 bases, leaving 11 bases between the germline ends. Note on this clonotype: What it recognizes is unknown.

The TCR beta library used iRepertoire HTBI primers with Arm-PCR amplification of CDR3. Each CDR3 protein gets one entry after TCRdb re-called the multiplex PCR reads with MiXCR. The sample lists about 350,000 distinct CDR3 sequences, around 15% occurring once. Stated time point: newly diagnosed GD, antithyroid drugs for less than 3 months. RNA from PBMCs was the source of the TCR library. An endocrinology department in Xi'an, China, supplied the patients. These data also featured in a second study, about T cells in Graves' hyperthyroidism and ophthalmopathy.

The sequence was obtained from a woman aged 18-29 years with Graves disease. The specimen was peripheral blood mononuclear cells (PBMCs), collected at new diagnosis, from a patient treated with antithyroid drugs. The genes are TRBV3-1 and TRBJ2-1; no reliable D call. The DNA for the CDR3 is TGTGCCAGCAGCCAAGACCCCCCCCTTGACAATGAGCAGTTCTTC. The encoded protein is CASSQDPPLDNEQFF.